Reported below is one TCR beta chain. Authors' data handling: Scientists estimated how many nucleated cells there were by amplifying reference gene primers. Produced via immunoSEQ multiplex PCR; TCRdb's table is partial and in-frame only. V and J calls and clone size are those listed in that table; D and trimming were worked out from the DNA. The repertoire has 150,000 to 200,000 clones, around 89% of them found once; the top ten carry roughly 2.8%. This record belongs to a study of blood T cell repertoires in COVID-19. As for the study in general: In each case, the material was cDNA or gDNA derived from T cells, B-cell-depleted T cells, or PBMCs.

V shed 3 bases and J shed 6 bases, with 18 bases lying between them. Germline-derived CDR1 and CDR2 are DFQATT and SNEGSKA (reference sequence). CDR3 length equals 15 residues. This sequence was found in a man between 60 and 75 years old with acute or convalescent COVID-19. The specimen sequenced was peripheral blood. The rearrangement uses TRBV20-1 and TRBJ1-5; maybe TRBD1 (5 bases). The CDR3 DNA sequence: TGCAGTGCTAGTCCCGCGGGGGGAAGAAGTCAGCCCCAGCATTTT. Its protein product is CSASPAGGRSQPQHF.